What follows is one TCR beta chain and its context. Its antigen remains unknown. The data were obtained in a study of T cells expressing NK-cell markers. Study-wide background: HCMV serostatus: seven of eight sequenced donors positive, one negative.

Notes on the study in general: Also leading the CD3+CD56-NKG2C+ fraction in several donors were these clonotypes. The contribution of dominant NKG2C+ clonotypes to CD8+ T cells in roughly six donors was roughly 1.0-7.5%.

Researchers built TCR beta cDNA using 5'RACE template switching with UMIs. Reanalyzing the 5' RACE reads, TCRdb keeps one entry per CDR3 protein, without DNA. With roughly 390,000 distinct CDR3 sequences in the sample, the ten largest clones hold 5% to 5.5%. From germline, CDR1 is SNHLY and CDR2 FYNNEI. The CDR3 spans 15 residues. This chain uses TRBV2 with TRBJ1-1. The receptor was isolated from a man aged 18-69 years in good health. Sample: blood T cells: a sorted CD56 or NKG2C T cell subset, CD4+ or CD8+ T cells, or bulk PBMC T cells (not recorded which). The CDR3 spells CASSEPGLRDTEAFF.